The 2 T cell receptor beta chains in this list originate from one sample, sequenced in a study of OX40 agonist ivuxolimab in advanced cancers. The protocol was immunoSEQ multiplex PCR, while the TCRdb copy is restricted to in-frame clones and leaves out a portion. The data show some 49,000 clones, less than 85% seen once. Sample: CD4+ or CD8+ T cells sorted from blood, taken in a trial of the OX40 agonist ivuxolimab. The source of these receptors is an adult with an advanced solid tumor such as melanoma, head and neck, liver or kidney cancer.

The chain has TRBV10-3 and TRBJ2-7, with 8 bases lining up with TRBD2. Losses at the gene ends were 8 bases for V and 4 bases for J; bases not matched to a gene: 7. CDR3 length: 13 amino acids. Germline CDR1 and CDR2: ENHRY and SYGVKD. Here the CDR3 reads CAIAAGGLYEQYV. Here the CDR3 DNA reads TGTGCCATCGCTGCGGGGGGCTTATACGAGCAGTACGTC.

The chain is built from TRBV7-8 and TRBJ1-2; D perhaps matches TRBD1 (5 bases). V lost 0 bases to trimming and J lost 4 bases, with 12 bases between them. The CDR3 is 15 residues long. CDR1 and CDR2 from the germline V gene are SGHVS and FQNEAQ. In DNA form, the CDR3 reads TGTGCCAGCAGCTTAGCCGCTACCACAGGCTATGGCTACACCTTC. Encoded protein: CASSLAATTGYGYTF.